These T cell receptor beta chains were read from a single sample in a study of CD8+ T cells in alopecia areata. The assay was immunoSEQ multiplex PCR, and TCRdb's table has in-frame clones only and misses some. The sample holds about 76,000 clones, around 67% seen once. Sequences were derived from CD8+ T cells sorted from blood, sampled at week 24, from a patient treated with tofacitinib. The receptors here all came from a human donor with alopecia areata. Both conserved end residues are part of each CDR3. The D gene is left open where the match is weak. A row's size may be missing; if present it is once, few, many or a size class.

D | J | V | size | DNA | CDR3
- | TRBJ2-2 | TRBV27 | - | TGTGCCAGCAGTCCACGAAACACCGGGGAGCTGTTTTTT | CASSPRNTGELFF
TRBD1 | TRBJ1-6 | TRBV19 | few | TGTGCCAGTAGCCCCCGATTGGACAGGGTCCTCCACTTT | CASSPRLDRVLHF
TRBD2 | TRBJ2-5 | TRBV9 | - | TGTGCCAGCAGCGTAGGTACGACTAGCGGGGGAGAGACCCAGTACTTC | CASSVGTTSGGETQYF
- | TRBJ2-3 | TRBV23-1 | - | TGCGCCAGACCCCCGCTAAGGGGTACGCAGTATTTT | CARPPLRGTQYF
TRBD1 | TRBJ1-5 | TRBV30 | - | TGTGCCTGGAGTGTACCGGCCCTCGGGACAGCGGTGATCAGCAATCAGCCCCAGCATTTT | CAWSVPALGTAVISNQPQHF
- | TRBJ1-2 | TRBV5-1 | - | TGCGCCAGCAGCTTGGCCTTAGACAGAGTTAACTATGGCTACACCTTC | CASSLALDRVNYGYTF
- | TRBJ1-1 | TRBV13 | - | TGTGCCAGCAGCTTAGAGGGGAGGGGCACTGAAGCTTTCTTT | CASSLEGRGTEAFF
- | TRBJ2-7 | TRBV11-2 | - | TGTGCCAGCAGCTTCGGCCTCATCTACTCCTACGAGCAGTACTTC | CASSFGLIYSYEQYF
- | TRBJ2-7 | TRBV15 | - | TGTGCCACCAGCAGAGGCACTAGTTCCTACGAGCAGTACTTC | CATSRGTSSYEQYF
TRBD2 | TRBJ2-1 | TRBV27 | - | TGTGCCAGCAGCTCAGCGGGAAACTCCTACAATGAGCAGTTCTTC | CASSSAGNSYNEQFF
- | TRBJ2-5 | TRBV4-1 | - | TGCGCCAGCAGCCAAGAAATATGGGGGTACCAAGAGACCCAGTACTTC | CASSQEIWGYQETQYF
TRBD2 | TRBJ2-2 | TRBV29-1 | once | TGCAGCGCACGGACTAGCGACACCGGGGAGCTGTTTTTT | CSARTSDTGELFF
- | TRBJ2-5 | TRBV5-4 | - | TGTGCCAGCAGCCCGGGACTGGAGGGGACGGAGACCCAGTACTTC | CASSPGLEGTETQYF
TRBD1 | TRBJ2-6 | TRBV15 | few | TGTGCCACCAGAGGACAGGGCTCGGCCAACGTCCTGACTTTC | CATRGQGSANVLTF
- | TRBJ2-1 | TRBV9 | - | TGTGCCAGCAGCGTAGGACGGAACGGCGGGTTTTACAATGAGCAGTTCTTC | CASSVGRNGGFYNEQFF
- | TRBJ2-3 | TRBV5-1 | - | TGCGCCAGCAGCTTTCTGGGAGTAGCGAGTAGCACAGATACGCAGTATTTT | CASSFLGVASSTDTQYF
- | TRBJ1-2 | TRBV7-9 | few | TGTGCCAGCAGCTCGACCACAGGGACCCTCCATGGCTACACCTTC | CASSSTTGTLHGYTF
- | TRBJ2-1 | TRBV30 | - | TGTGCCTGGTTTGGCGGGACTCTTGATGAGCAGTTCTTC | CAWFGGTLDEQFF
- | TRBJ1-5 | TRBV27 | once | TGTGCCAGCAGTGTTATTGCGGGGAGTAGCAATCAGCCCCAGCATTTT | CASSVIAGSSNQPQHF
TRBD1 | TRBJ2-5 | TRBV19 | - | TGTGCCAGTAGTGCGGACAGGGGCCAAGAGACCCAGTACTTC | CASSADRGQETQYF
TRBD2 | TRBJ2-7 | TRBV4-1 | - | TGCGCCAGCAGCCATGAGGGCGGGGGGGCCCCCTACGAGCAGTACTTC | CASSHEGGGAPYEQYF
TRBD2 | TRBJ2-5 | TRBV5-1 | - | TGCGCCAGCAGCTTTATTAGCGGGGCCTTCCAAGAGACCCAGTACTTC | CASSFISGAFQETQYF
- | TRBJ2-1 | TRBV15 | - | TGTGCCACCAGCAGAGATACGCGGGCGACATACAATGAGCAGTTCTTC | CATSRDTRATYNEQFF
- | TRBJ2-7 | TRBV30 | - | TGTGCCTGCCTTCGCCGGGACACCATCGCCGAGCAGTACTTC | CACLRRDTIAEQYF
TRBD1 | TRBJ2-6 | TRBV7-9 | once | TGTGCCAGCAGCCTAGGACAGGGTGCCAACGTCCTGACTTTC | CASSLGQGANVLTF
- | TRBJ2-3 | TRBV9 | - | TGTGCCAGCAGTGAGGGGGCTAGCGGCGGAGATACGCAGTATTTT | CASSEGASGGDTQYF
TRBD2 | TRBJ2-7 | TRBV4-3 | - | TGCGCCAGCAGCCAAGAGAGACTAGCGGGAGACTACGAGCAGTACTTC | CASSQERLAGDYEQYF
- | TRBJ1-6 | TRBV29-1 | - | TGCAGCGTTGAAGATCGAAAGAGAGGCATCAATTCACCCCTCCACTTT | CSVEDRKRGINSPLHF
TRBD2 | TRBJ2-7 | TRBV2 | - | TGTGCCATCAGAGCGGGACCCCCCTACGAGCAGTACTTC | CAIRAGPPYEQYF
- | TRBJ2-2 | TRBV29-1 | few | TGCAGCGCTGAACCGGACACCGGGGAGCTGTTTTTT | CSAEPDTGELFF
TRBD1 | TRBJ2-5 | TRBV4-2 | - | TGTGCCAGCAGCCAAGACGGACAGGTTACGGAGACCCAGTACTTC | CASSQDGQVTETQYF
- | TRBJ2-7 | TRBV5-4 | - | TGTGCCAGCAGCTCCGACTTCTCCTACGAGCAGTACTTC | CASSSDFSYEQYF
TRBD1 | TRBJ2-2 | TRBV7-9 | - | TGTGCCAGCAGCACTACAGGGGATCCCACCGGGGAGCTGTTTTTT | CASSTTGDPTGELFF
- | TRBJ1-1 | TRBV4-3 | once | TGCGCCAGCAGCCCTGGCCGAAGCGGCACTGAAGCTTTCTTT | CASSPGRSGTEAFF
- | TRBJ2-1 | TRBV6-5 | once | TGTGCCAGCAGAAACGGGCAGGGAAGAGAGCAGTTCTTC | CASRNGQGREQFF
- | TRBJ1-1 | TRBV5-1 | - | TGCGCCAGCAGCTACAGGACGGGTAACACTGAAGCTTTCTTT | CASSYRTGNTEAFF
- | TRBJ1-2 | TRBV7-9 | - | TGTGCCAGCAGCGGGGTACCCTCGGGGGGCTACACCTTC | CASSGVPSGGYTF
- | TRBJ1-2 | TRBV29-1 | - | TGCAGCGTCGAAAGCGGGCAACCTACCAACTATGGCTACACCTTC | CSVESGQPTNYGYTF
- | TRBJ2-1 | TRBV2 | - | TGTGCCAGCAGTGAAGCGCAGGAGCAGGGAGAGCAGTTCTTC | CASSEAQEQGEQFF
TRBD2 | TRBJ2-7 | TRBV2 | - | TGTGCCAGCAGTGAACTAGCGGGACGATACGAGCAGTACTTC | CASSELAGRYEQYF
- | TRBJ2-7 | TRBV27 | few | TGTGCCAGCAGTGCTGCGGGGTCCTACGAGCAGTACTTC | CASSAAGSYEQYF
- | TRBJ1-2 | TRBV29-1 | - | TGCAGCGTTGAAGTTGGGGCGGACTATGGCTACACCTTC | CSVEVGADYGYTF
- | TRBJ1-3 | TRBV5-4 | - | TGTGCCAGCAGTTTTGGGACTGGAAACACCATATATTTT | CASSFGTGNTIYF
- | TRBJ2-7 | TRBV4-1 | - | TGCGCCAGCAGTCAAGTACTCCAGGGGCCCTACGAGCAGTACTTC | CASSQVLQGPYEQYF
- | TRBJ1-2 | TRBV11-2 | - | TGTGCCAGCAGCTCAGTGGACATGACCTATGGCTACACCTTC | CASSSVDMTYGYTF
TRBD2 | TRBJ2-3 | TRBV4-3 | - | TGCGCCAGCAGCGGACCGGGGGGGCCGAGTAGGGATACGCAGTATTTT | CASSGPGGPSRDTQYF
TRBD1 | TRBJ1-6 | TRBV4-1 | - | TGCGCCAGCAGCCACCGACAGGGGCCCCTCCACTTT | CASSHRQGPLHF
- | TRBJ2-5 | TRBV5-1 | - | TGCGCCAGCCGTGCAGGGGAGGAGACCCAGTACTTC | CASRAGEETQYF